This TCR beta chain was found in a study of blood T cell repertoires in COVID-19. Germline values: CDR1 SNHLY, CDR2 FYNNEI. V lost 7 bases, J lost 5 bases, and 11 bases lay in between. The CDR3 covers 13 residues. Method: immunoSEQ multiplex PCR; TCRdb's copy keeps in-frame clones and lacks some. The sample has 140,000 to 150,000 clones, nearly 90% seen once. Sequencing was performed on peripheral blood. This clonotype originated in a man between 65 and 85 years old with acute or convalescent COVID-19. This chain connects TRBV2 to TRBJ1-4, with D tentatively TRBD1 (5 bases). The CDR3 loop reads CASNRQNNEKLFF. The CDR3 DNA reads TGTGCCAGCAACAGACAGAACAATGAAAAACTGTTTTTT.